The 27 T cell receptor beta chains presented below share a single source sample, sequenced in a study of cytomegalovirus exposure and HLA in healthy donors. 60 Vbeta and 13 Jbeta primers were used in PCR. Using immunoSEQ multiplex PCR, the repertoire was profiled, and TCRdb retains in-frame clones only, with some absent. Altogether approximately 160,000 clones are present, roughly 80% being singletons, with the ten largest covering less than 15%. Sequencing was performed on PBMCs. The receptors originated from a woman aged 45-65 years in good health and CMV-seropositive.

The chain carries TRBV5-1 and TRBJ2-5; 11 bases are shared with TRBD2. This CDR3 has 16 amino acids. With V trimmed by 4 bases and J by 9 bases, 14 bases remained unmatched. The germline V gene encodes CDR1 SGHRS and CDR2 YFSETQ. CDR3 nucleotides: TGCGCCAGCAGCACCCAACCGGGACTAGCGGCGGGTTCCCAGTACTTC. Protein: CASSTQPGLAAGSQYF.

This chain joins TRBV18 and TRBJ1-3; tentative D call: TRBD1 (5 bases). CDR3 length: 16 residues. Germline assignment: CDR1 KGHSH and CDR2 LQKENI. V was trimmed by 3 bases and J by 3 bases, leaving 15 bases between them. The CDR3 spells CASSPAWQGGGNTIYF. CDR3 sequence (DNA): TGTGCCAGCTCACCGGCCTGGCAGGGAGGTGGAAACACCATATATTTT.

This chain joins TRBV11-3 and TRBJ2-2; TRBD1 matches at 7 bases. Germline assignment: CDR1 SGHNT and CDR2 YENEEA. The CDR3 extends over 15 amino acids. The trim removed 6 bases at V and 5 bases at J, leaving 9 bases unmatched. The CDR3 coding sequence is TGTGCCAGCAGTTCAGGACAGGTTCGGACCGGGGAGCTGTTTTTT. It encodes CASSSGQVRTGELFF.

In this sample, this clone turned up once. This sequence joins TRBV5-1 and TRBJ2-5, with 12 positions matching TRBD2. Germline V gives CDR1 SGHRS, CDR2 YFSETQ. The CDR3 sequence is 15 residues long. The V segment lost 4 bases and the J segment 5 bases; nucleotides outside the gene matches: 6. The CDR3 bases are TGCGCCAGCAGCCCTCTAGCGGGGGGGGGCGAGACCCAGTACTTC. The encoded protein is CASSPLAGGGETQYF.

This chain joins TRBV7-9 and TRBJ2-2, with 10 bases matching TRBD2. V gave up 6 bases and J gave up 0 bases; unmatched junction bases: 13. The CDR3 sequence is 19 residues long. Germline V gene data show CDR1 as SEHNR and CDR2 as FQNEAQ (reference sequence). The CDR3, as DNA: TGTGCCAGCAGTAAATCAGGGCCTAGCGGGGGCCCGAACACCGGGGAGCTGTTTTTT. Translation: CASSKSGPSGGPNTGELFF.

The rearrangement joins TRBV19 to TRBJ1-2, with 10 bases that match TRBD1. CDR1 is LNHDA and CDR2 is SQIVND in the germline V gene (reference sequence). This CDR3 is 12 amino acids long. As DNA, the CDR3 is TGTGCGGCGACAGGGGGCGGCTATGGCTACACCTTC. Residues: CAATGGGYGYTF.

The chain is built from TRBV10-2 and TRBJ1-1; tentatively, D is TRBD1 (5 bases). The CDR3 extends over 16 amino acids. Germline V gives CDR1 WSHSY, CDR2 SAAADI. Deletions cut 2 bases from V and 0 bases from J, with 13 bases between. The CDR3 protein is CASSEQGLVMNTEAFF. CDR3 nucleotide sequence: TGCGCCAGCAGTGAGCAGGGTCTAGTGATGAACACTGAAGCTTTCTTT.

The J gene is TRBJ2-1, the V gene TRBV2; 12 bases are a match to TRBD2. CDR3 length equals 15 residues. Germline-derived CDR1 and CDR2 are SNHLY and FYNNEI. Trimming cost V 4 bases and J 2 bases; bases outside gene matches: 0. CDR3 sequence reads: CASSGTSGAYNEQFF. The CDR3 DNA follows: TGTGCCAGCAGTGGGACTAGCGGGGCCTACAATGAGCAGTTCTTC.

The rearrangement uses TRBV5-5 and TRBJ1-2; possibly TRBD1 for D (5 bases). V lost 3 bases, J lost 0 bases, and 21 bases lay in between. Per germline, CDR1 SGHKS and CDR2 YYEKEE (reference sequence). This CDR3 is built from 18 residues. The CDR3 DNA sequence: TGTGCCAGCAGCTCCAGAGACAGAGCCCAGTTAGCTAACTATGGCTACACCTTC. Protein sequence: CASSSRDRAQLANYGYTF.

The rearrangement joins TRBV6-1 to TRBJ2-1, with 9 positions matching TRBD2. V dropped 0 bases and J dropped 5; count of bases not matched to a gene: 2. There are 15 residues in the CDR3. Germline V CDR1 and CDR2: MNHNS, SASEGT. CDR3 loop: CASSEAERGDNEQFF. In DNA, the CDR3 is TGTGCCAGCAGTGAAGCTGAGCGGGGGGACAATGAGCAGTTCTTC.

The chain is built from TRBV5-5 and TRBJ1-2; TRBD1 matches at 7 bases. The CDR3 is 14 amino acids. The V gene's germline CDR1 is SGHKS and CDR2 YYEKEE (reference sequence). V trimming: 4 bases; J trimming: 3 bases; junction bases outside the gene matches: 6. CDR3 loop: CASSLYTGDYGYTF. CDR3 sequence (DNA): TGTGCCAGCAGCCTTTATACAGGGGACTATGGCTACACCTTC. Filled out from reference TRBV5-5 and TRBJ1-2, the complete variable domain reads DAGVTQSPTHLIKTRGQQVTLRCSPISGHKSVSWYQQVLGQGPQFIFQYYEKEERGRGNFPDRFSARQFPNYSSELNVNALLLGDSALYLCASSLYTGDYGYTFGSGTRLTVV.

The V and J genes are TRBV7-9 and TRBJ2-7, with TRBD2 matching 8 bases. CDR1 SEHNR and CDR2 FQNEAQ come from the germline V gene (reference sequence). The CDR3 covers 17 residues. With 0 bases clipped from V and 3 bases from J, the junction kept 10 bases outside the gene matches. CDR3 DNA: TGTGCCAGCAGCTTAGCGCGGTCGGGGGGGCACCTCTACGAGCAGTACTTC. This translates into CASSLARSGGHLYEQYF.

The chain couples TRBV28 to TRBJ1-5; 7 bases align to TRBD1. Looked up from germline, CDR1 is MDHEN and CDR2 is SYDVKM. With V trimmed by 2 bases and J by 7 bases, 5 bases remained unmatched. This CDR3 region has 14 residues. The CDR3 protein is CASSLGRGVQPQHF. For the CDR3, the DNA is TGTGCCAGCAGTTTAGGCAGGGGGGTACAGCCCCAGCATTTT.

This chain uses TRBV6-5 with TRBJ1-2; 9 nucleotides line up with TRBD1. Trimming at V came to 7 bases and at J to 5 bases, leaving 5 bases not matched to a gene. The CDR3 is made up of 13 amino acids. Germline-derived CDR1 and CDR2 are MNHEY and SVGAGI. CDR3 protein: CASNRGRVYGYTF. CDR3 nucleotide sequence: TGTGCCAGCAACAGGGGGCGTGTGTATGGCTACACCTTC.

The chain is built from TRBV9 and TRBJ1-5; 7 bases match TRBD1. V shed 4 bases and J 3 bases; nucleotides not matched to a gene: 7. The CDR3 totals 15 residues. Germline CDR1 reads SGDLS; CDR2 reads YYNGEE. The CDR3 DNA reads TGTGCCAGCAGCCAATCGACAGGGCCCAATCAGCCCCAGCATTTT. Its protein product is CASSQSTGPNQPQHF.

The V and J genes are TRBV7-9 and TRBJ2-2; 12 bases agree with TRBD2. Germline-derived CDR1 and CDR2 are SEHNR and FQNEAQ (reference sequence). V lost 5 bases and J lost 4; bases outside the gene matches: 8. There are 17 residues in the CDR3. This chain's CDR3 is CASSVPSGGAGTGELFF. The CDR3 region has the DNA TGTGCCAGCAGCGTTCCTAGCGGGGGGGCCGGCACCGGGGAGCTGTTTTTT.

CDR3 amino acids: CSAGTLASYEQYF. CDR3 DNA: TGCAGCGCGGGAACCCTGGCCTCCTACGAGCAGTACTTC. The rearrangement links TRBV29-1 to TRBJ2-7; D might be TRBD2 (5 bases). V was cut by 7 bases and J by 0 bases, with 13 bases left in between. In germline, CDR1 is SQVTM, CDR2 ANQGSEA. The CDR3 consists of 13 residues.

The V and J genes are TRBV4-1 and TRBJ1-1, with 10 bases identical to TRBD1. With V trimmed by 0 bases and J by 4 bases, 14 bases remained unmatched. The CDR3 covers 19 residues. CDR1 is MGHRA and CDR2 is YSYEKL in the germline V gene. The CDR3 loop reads CASSQDRSKGTGDGTEAFF. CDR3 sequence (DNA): TGCGCCAGCAGCCAAGATCGAAGTAAGGGGACAGGGGATGGCACTGAAGCTTTCTTT.

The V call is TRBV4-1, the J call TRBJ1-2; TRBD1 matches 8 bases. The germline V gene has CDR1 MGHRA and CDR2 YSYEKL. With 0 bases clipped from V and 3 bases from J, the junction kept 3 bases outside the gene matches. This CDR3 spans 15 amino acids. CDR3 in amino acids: CASSQEPGGYYGYTF. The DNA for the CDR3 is TGCGCCAGCAGCCAAGAACCAGGGGGCTACTATGGCTACACCTTC.

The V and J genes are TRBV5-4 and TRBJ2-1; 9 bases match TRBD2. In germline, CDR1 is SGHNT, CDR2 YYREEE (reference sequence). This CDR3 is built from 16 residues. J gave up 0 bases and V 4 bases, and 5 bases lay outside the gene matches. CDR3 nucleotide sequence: TGTGCCAGCAGCGATGCGGGGGGGAGCTCCTACAATGAGCAGTTCTTC. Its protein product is CASSDAGGSSYNEQFF.

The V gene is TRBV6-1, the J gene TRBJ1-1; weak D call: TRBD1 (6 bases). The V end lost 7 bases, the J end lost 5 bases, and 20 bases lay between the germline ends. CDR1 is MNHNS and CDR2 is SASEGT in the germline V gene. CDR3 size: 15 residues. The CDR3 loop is CASTVSGGAHTEAFF. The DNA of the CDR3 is TGTGCCAGCACAGTCAGTGGGGGGGCGCATACTGAAGCTTTCTTT.

The CDR3 bases are TGCGCCAGCAGCTTGAAAAGCCTCAATGAAAAACTGTTTTTT. Its translation is CASSLKSLNEKLFF. The gene calls are TRBV5-1 and TRBJ1-4; D call uncertain. Germline V gives CDR1 SGHRS, CDR2 YFSETQ. Trimming removed 1 base from V and 5 bases from J, with 9 bases in between. This CDR3 comprises 14 residues.

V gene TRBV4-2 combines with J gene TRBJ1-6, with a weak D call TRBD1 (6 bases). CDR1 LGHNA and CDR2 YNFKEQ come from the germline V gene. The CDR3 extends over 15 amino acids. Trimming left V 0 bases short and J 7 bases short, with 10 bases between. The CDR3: CASSQDRGWNSPLHF. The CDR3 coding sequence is TGTGCCAGCAGCCAAGACAGGGGATGGAATTCACCCCTCCACTTT.

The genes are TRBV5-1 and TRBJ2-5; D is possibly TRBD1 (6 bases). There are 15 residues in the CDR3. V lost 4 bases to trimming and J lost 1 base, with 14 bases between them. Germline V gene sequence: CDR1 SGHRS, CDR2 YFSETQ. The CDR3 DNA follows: TGCGCCAGCAGCCTTACAGGGTTTAGCCAAGAGACCCAGTACTTC. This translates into CASSLTGFSQETQYF.

CDR3 nucleotide sequence: TGTGCCAGCAGTCTTGGAGGGACAGGGCTCCTCTACGAGCAGTACTTC. Its translation: CASSLGGTGLLYEQYF. The chain carries TRBV2 and TRBJ2-7; 9 nucleotides match TRBD1. Trimming cost V 5 bases and J 3 bases; bases outside gene matches: 11. This CDR3 is built from 16 residues. Germline CDR1 reads SNHLY; CDR2 reads FYNNEI.

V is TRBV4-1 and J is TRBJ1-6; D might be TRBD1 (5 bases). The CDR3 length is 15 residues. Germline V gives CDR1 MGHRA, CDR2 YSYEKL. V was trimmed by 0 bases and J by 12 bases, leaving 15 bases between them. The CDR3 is CASSQDLAFRVPLHF. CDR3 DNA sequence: TGCGCCAGCAGCCAAGATCTGGCGTTCAGGGTACCCCTCCACTTT.

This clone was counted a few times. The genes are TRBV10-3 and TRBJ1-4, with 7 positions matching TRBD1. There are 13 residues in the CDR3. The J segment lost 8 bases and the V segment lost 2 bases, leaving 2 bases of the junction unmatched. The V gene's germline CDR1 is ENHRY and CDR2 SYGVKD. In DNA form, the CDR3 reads TGTGCCATCAGTGAGACAGGGGAGGAAAAACTGTTTTTT. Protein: CAISETGEEKLFF.